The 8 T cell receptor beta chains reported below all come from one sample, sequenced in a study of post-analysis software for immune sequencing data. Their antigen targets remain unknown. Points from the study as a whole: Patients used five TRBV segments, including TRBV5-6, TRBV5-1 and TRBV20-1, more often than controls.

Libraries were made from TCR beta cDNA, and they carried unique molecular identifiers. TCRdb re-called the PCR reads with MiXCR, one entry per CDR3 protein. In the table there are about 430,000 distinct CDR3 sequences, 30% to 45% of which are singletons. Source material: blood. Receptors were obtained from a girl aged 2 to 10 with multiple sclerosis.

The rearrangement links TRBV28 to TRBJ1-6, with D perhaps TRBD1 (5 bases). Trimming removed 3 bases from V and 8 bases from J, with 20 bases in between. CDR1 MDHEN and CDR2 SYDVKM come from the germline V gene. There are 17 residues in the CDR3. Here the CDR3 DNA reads TGTGCCAGCAGTTTCAATTCCCCTGGGCAGGGCCATTCACCCCTCCACTTT. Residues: CASSFNSPGQGHSPLHF.

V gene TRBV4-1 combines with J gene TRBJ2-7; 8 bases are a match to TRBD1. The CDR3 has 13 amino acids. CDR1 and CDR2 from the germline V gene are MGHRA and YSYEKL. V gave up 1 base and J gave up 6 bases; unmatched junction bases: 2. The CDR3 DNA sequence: TGCGCCAGCAGCCAAGGACAGGGGACCGAGCAGTACTTC. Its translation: CASSQGQGTEQYF.

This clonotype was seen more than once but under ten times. The CDR3 reads CSVQSGEQYF. CDR3 sequence (DNA): TGCAGCGTTCAGTCCGGCGAGCAGTACTTC. The chain couples TRBV29-1 to TRBJ2-5; D unresolved. The DNA end favors TRBJ2-7, so the J call may be wrong. The CDR3 runs 10 residues. CDR1 SQVTM and CDR2 ANQGSEA come from the germline V gene.

The CDR3 region has the DNA TGTGCCAGCAGCTATACTGGAGTGCCCCGCGCAGATACGCAGTATTTT. Residues: CASSYTGVPRADTQYF. J is TRBJ2-3 and V is TRBV6-5; no clear D. CDR3 size: 16 residues. V gave up 6 bases and J gave up 4 bases, with 20 bases separating them. CDR1 and CDR2 (germline): MNHEY, SVGAGI.

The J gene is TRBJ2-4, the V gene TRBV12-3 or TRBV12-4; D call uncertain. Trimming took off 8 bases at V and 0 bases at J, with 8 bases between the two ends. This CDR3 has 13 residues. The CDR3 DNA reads TGTGCCAGCGGTAAACTAGCCAAAAACATTCAGTACTTC. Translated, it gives CASGKLAKNIQYF.

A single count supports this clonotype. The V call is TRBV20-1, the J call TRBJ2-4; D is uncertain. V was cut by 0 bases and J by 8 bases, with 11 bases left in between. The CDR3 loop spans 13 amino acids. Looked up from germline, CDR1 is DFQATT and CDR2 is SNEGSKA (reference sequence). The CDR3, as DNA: TGCAGTGCTAGAGATGCCCGCGCAGACATTCAGTACTTC. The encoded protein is CSARDARADIQYF.

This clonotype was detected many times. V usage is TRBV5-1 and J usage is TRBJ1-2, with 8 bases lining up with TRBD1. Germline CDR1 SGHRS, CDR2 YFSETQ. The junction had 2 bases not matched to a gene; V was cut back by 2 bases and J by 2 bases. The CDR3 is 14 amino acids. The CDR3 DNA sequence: TGCGCCAGCAGCTTATCAGGGGGCAACTATGGCTACACCTTC. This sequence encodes CASSLSGGNYGYTF.

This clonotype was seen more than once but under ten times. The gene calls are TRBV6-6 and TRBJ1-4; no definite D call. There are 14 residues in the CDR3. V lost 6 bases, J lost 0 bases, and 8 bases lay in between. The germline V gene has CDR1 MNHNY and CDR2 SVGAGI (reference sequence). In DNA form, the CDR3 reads TGTGCCAGCAGCTTGACATCAACTAATGAAAAACTGTTTTTT. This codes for CASSLTSTNEKLFF.